This is a list of T cell receptor beta chains from one sample in a study of T cells after yellow fever vaccination. TCRdb re-analysed the 5' RACE reads in MiXCR, keeping a single row per CDR3 protein. The sample has over 110,000 distinct CDR3 sequences, roughly 8% seen once. Specimen: CD4+ T cells sorted from PBMCs, collected 5 days after the yellow fever booster vaccination. These receptors were obtained from a man aged 30 to 45 who received the YFV17D yellow fever vaccine. CDR3s include the opening cysteine and the closing phenylalanine or tryptophan. The order of the fields is CDR3 length, V gene, D gene, clone size, J gene, CDR3 DNA, CDR3 protein. The D gene is left open where the match is weak. Not every row has a clone size; where given, it reads once, few, many or a size class.

>16|TRBV15|-|many|TRBJ2-3
TGTGCCACCAGCAGAGGATACAGGGAAGAGGCGGATACGCAGTATTTT
CATSRGYREEADTQYF
>12|TRBV20-1|-|many|TRBJ2-4
TGCAGTGCGCATAGCGGAAAAAACATTCAGTACTTC
CSAHSGKNIQYF
>14|TRBV10-3|-|many|TRBJ2-5
TGTGCCATCAGTGAGTCGGGAGTGCTGACAACCCAGTACTTC
CAISESGVLTTQYF
>14|TRBV6-5|-|-|TRBJ2-7
TGTGCCAGCAGTTTGACAGGACAAAACTACGAGCAGTACTTC
CASSLTGQNYEQYF
>17|TRBV15|-|many|TRBJ1-4
TGTGCCACCAGCCTCGCCCCCTACGGGGGGGGGGATGAAAAACTGTTTTTT
CATSLAPYGGGDEKLFF
>13|TRBV7-8|-|many|TRBJ2-7
TGTGCCAGCAGGACGAATGCGAACTACGAGCAGTACTTC
CASRTNANYEQYF
>14|TRBV20-1|TRBD1|many|TRBJ2-3
TGCAGTTCCTGGACAGGGGCCGGCACAGATACGCAGTATTTT
CSSWTGAGTDTQYF
>15|TRBV11-1|-|many|TRBJ2-1
TGTGCCAGCAGCTTTTACAAAGCTCCCTACAATGAGCAGTTCTTC
CASSFYKAPYNEQFF
>13|TRBV20-1|-|many|TRBJ1-5
TGCAGTGCTAGATTGGGGCCAAATCAGCCCCAGCATTTT
CSARLGPNQPQHF
>17|TRBV25-1|-|many|TRBJ1-3
TGTGCCAGTAGAATGGAGGGTCCCCATTTTTCTGGAAACACCATATATTTT
CASRMEGPHFSGNTIYF
>15|TRBV7-6|-|few|TRBJ2-1
TGTGCCAGCAGCCCCGGCCTAACGGTCAGGAATGAGCAGTTCTTC
CASSPGLTVRNEQFF
>15|TRBV4-3|-|few|TRBJ2-7
TGCGCCAGCAGCCAACAGGCGCGGGACTCCTACGAGCAGTACTTC
CASSQQARDSYEQYF
>14|TRBV27|-|many|TRBJ2-7
TGTGCCAGCAGTTTTGTCAGGGGATCGACCGAGCAGTACTTC
CASSFVRGSTEQYF
>18|TRBV12-3/TRBV12-4|TRBD2|-|TRBJ2-1
TGTGCCAGCAGGGGACTAGCGGGAGAGGCTGCCTCCTACAATGAGCAGTTCTTC
CASRGLAGEAASYNEQFF
>15|TRBV7-2|TRBD2|many|TRBJ2-5
TGTGCCAGCAGCTTAGAACTAGCGAGGCAAGAGACCCAGTACTTC
CASSLELARQETQYF
>15|TRBV18|TRBD2|many|TRBJ2-7
TGTGCCAGCTCCCCGGGACTAGCGGGAACCTACGAGCAGTACTTC
CASSPGLAGTYEQYF
>13|TRBV30|TRBD2|-|TRBJ2-7
TGTGCCTGGAGATTAGCGGGAGTCGACGAGCAGTACTTC
CAWRLAGVDEQYF
>13|TRBV3-1|-|few|TRBJ2-7
TGTGCCACCCACCAGGGAGGAACGGGGGAGCAGTACTTC
CATHQGGTGEQYF
>15|TRBV7-8|-|many|TRBJ2-7
TGTGCCAGCAGCTCCCCTCTCTTGCTGACCTACGAGCAGTACTTC
CASSSPLLLTYEQYF
>16|TRBV20-1|TRBD2|-|TRBJ2-3
TGCTGTGCTAGAGATCCCGCTAGCGGGGACACAGATACGCAGTATTTT
CCARDPASGDTDTQYF
>15|TRBV20-1|TRBD1|many|TRBJ2-3
TGCAGTGCTAGCCGGGGACAGATAGCCACAGATACGCAGTATTTT
CSASRGQIATDTQYF
>12|TRBV30|TRBD2|-|TRBJ2-3
TGTGCCCGCGGGACTAGGGCAGATACGCAGTATTTT
CARGTRADTQYF
>16|TRBV5-4|-|-|TRBJ1-2
TGTGCCAGCAGCTTGTTTGGAAGGAATGGCGACTATGGCTACACCTTC
CASSLFGRNGDYGYTF
>12|TRBV7-2|TRBD1|many|TRBJ2-2
TGTGCCAGCAGCCCAGACAGGGTAGAGCTGTTTTTT
CASSPDRVELFF
>14|TRBV5-1|-|many|TRBJ2-3
TGCGCCAGCAGCTTGAGAATAGCTGCAGATACGCAGTATTTT
CASSLRIAADTQYF
>17|TRBV14|TRBD2|many|TRBJ2-1
TGTGCCAGCAGCCAAGCTACTTCTCGGGTAGCGGGAGGGGGCAGATTCTTC
CASSQATSRVAGGGRFF
>14|TRBV5-1|-|many|TRBJ2-3
TGCGCCAGCAGCTTGGGACTGTACACAGATACGCAGTATTTT
CASSLGLYTDTQYF